The 29 T cell receptor beta chains reported below all come from one sample, sequenced in a study of T-cell memory formation after mild COVID-19. Each CDR3 protein is one row after TCRdb ran MiXCR on the 5' RACE reads. The data hold 150,000 or so distinct CDR3 sequences, with roughly 14% observed a single time. The sequenced sample was PBMCs or a T cell subset sorted from them (not recorded which). Receptors were obtained from an adult woman who had mild COVID-19 (a few samples of this study predate the infection). Cell type and time point are not known.

The rearrangement links TRBV5-5 to TRBJ1-3; TRBD1 matches at 8 bases. Trimming took 4 bases from V and 0 from J; bases not matched to a gene: 3. The CDR3 is 15 residues long. Germline lookup yields CDR1 SGHKS and CDR2 YYEKEE (reference sequence). The CDR3 spells CASSGGQVSGNTIYF. The DNA of the CDR3 is TGTGCCAGCAGCGGGGGACAGGTCTCTGGAAACACCATATATTTT.

This clonotype was detected only a few times. The rearrangement joins TRBV18 to TRBJ2-7, with D perhaps matching TRBD1 or TRBD2 (5 bases each). The germline gives CDR1 KGHSH, CDR2 LQKENI. The CDR3 has 13 amino acids. Trimming shortened V by 3 bases and J by 1 base, and 7 bases separated the two germline ends. CDR3 bases: TGTGCCAGCTCACCCGGGGCGTCCTACGAGCAGTACTTC. Its protein is CASSPGASYEQYF. Full variable domain (remainder filled in from reference TRBV18 and TRBJ2-7): NAGVMQNPRHLVRRRGQEARLRCSPMKGHSHVYWYRQLPEEGLKFMVYLQKENIIDESGMPKERFSAEFPKEGPSILRIQQVVRGDSAAYFCASSPGASYEQYFGPGTRLTVT.

V usage is TRBV7-3 and J usage is TRBJ2-1; 9 nucleotides line up with TRBD2. The CDR3 runs to 17 residues. V lost 0 bases and J lost 1; bases outside the gene matches: 4. Per the germline V gene, CDR1 is SGHTA and CDR2 is FQGTGA. The CDR3 loop is CASSLTGGRESYNEQFF. In nucleotides, the CDR3 is TGTGCCAGCAGCTTAACGGGCGGGAGGGAATCCTACAATGAGCAGTTCTTC.

Remarks on this clonotype: Relative to the germline gene, one junction end is altered; a read error may explain this. The chain is built from TRBV7-2 and TRBJ2-3; D may correspond to TRBD1 or TRBD2 (5 bases each). CDR3 length: 14 amino acids. CDR1 and CDR2 from the germline V gene are SGHTA and FQGNSA. CDR3 loop: CASSLDGDPEVADF. CDR3 sequence (DNA): TGTGCCAGCAGCTTAGATGGGGACCCGGAGGTTGCTGATTTT.

This clonotype was counted many times. This chain connects TRBV4-1 to TRBJ2-7; 10 positions agree with TRBD1. The CDR3 loop spans 17 amino acids. The V segment lost 5 bases and the J segment 5 bases; nucleotides outside the gene matches: 15. Germline assignment: CDR1 MGHRA and CDR2 YSYEKL. The CDR3 loop is CASSLSWTGGAIDEQYF. The CDR3 nucleotides read TGCGCCAGCAGCTTAAGTTGGACAGGGGGGGCAATCGACGAGCAGTACTTC.

V and J are TRBV3-1 and TRBJ2-6, with D unclear. The V and J ends lost 1 base and 3 bases respectively, with 13 bases between them. The germline V gene encodes CDR1 LGHDT and CDR2 YNNKEL (reference sequence). The CDR3 runs to 17 residues. Here the CDR3 reads CASSQAALGHGANVLTF. CDR3 in DNA: TGTGCCAGCAGCCAAGCAGCTCTAGGGCATGGGGCCAACGTCCTGACTTTC. The entire variable domain, with the rest obtained from reference TRBV3-1 and TRBJ2-6, is as follows: DTAVSQTPKYLVTQMGNDKSIKCEQNLGHDTMYWYKQDSKKFLKIMFSYNNKELIINETVPNRFSPKSPDKAHLNLHINSLELGDSAVYFCASSQAALGHGANVLTFGAGSRLTVL.

This rearrangement joins TRBV4-3 to TRBJ2-1, with 9 bases matching TRBD2. Per germline, CDR1 LGHNA and CDR2 YSLEER. Losses at the gene ends were 0 bases for V and 5 bases for J; bases not matched to a gene: 5. The CDR3 runs to 16 residues. DNA for the CDR3: TGCGCCAGCAGCCAAGATAGCCCTAGCGGGAACAATGAGCAGTTCTTC. Its translation: CASSQDSPSGNNEQFF.

This clonotype was found a few times. V is TRBV4-2 and J is TRBJ2-7; either TRBD1 or TRBD2 may fit D (6 bases each). The CDR3 spans 14 residues. Germline V lookup: CDR1 LGHNA, CDR2 YNFKEQ. V dropped 1 base and J dropped 4 bases, with 11 bases sitting between them. In DNA, the CDR3 is TGTGCCAGCAGCCAAGGAGGGGGGCCTTACGAGCAGTACTTC. Its translation: CASSQGGGPYEQYF.

This clonotype occurred a few times. Written as DNA, the CDR3 is TGTGCCAGCAGTAGTCGACTAGCGGGAGGGCCTGGCGAGCAGTACTTC. Protein sequence: CASSSRLAGGPGEQYF. The V gene is TRBV2, the J gene TRBJ2-7; 14 bases are shared with TRBD2. The CDR3 contains 16 residues. Unmatched junction bases numbered 9, after V lost 5 bases and J lost 6 bases. Germline values: CDR1 SNHLY, CDR2 FYNNEI.

The chain joins TRBV19 to TRBJ2-3, with 8 bases matching TRBD1. The CDR3 extends over 14 amino acids. V lost 4 bases and J lost 1; bases outside the gene matches: 1. Looked up from germline, CDR1 is LNHDA and CDR2 is SQIVND (reference sequence). The CDR3: CASSKTGGTDTQYF. CDR3 bases: TGTGCCAGTAGTAAGACAGGGGGCACAGATACGCAGTATTTT.

This clonotype was observed a few times. The chain combines TRBV18 with TRBJ2-6, with D hard to call. Germline V gives CDR1 KGHSH, CDR2 LQKENI. The CDR3 length is 16 residues. Trimming cost V 2 bases and J 1 base, with 9 bases left between them. CDR3 DNA: TGTGCCAGCTCACCATTTGAGGCGTCTGGGGCCAACGTCCTGACTTTC. Translation gives CASSPFEASGANVLTF.

In its sample, this clonotype was seen many times. The rearrangement uses TRBV5-5 and TRBJ2-5; the D gene is possibly TRBD2 (6 bases). Germline lookup yields CDR1 SGHKS and CDR2 YYEKEE (reference sequence). The CDR3 extends over 15 amino acids. Trimming took off 4 bases at V and 3 bases at J, with 16 bases between the two ends. CDR3 protein: CASSPVHAGKETQYF. CDR3 DNA sequence: TGTGCCAGCAGCCCAGTCCACGCGGGGAAAGAGACCCAGTACTTC.

J is TRBJ2-2 and V is TRBV2; 7 nucleotides match TRBD1. Germline CDR1 and CDR2: SNHLY and FYNNEI. The trim removed 7 bases at V and 2 bases at J, leaving 10 bases unmatched. The CDR3 runs 16 residues. The CDR3 reads CASIGSDRVNTGELFF. CDR3 sequence (DNA): TGTGCCAGCATCGGGTCCGACAGGGTAAACACCGGGGAGCTGTTTTTT.

The genes are TRBV29-1 and TRBJ1-2; D may be TRBD1 (5 bases). V was pared by 4 bases and J by 6 bases, with 12 bases between. This CDR3 region has 12 residues. Germline V gene sequence: CDR1 SQVTM, CDR2 ANQGSEA. Here the CDR3 DNA reads TGCAGCGTTGTGGGTCAGGGACATGGCTACACCTTC. Encoded protein: CSVVGQGHGYTF.

This chain links TRBV13 with TRBJ2-1; 7 bases line up with TRBD2. The CDR3 extends over 13 amino acids. Looked up from germline, CDR1 is PRHDT and CDR2 is FYEKMQ (reference sequence). J was trimmed by 6 bases and V by 6 bases; bases with no gene match: 5. Here the CDR3 DNA reads TGTGCCAGCAGGGGAGGGCTGGGCAATGAGCAGTTCTTC. It codes for CASRGGLGNEQFF. The entire variable domain, with the rest obtained from reference TRBV13 and TRBJ2-1, is as follows: AAGVIQSPRHLIKEKRETATLKCYPIPRHDTVYWYQQGPGQDPQFLISFYEKMQSDKGSIPDRFSAQQFSDYHSELNMSSLELGDSALYFCASRGGLGNEQFFGPGTRLTVL.

The chain has TRBV7-9 and TRBJ1-1; D ambiguous. Trimming cost V 3 bases and J 4 bases, with 12 bases left between them. Germline-derived CDR1 and CDR2 are SEHNR and FQNEAQ (reference sequence). The CDR3 runs to 14 residues. The CDR3 region has the DNA TGTGCCAGCAGCTTCTCTGGGATGGGCACTGAAGCTTTCTTT. It encodes CASSFSGMGTEAFF.

This chain connects TRBV12-3 or TRBV12-4 to TRBJ2-1, with 7 bases that match TRBD1. The CDR3 totals 15 residues. V gave up 6 bases and J gave up 6 bases; unmatched junction bases: 11. The DNA for the CDR3 is TGTGCCAGCAGCCTACAGGGGTATACTGGCAATGAGCAGTTCTTC. Residues: CASSLQGYTGNEQFF.

The chain joins TRBV12-5 to TRBJ1-1, with D possibly TRBD1 on 6 matching bases. This CDR3 contains 11 residues. CDR1 and CDR2 from the germline V gene are LGHNT and FRNRAP. V gave up 6 bases and J gave up 8 bases, with 10 bases separating them. CDR3 bases: TGTGCTAGTGGGACAGGTTTGGAAGCTTTCTTT. It codes for CASGTGLEAFF.

This chain connects TRBV5-1 to TRBJ2-5, with 8 bases lining up with TRBD1. Germline V gives CDR1 SGHRS, CDR2 YFSETQ. Trimming at V came to 4 bases and at J to 3 bases, leaving 8 bases not matched to a gene. The CDR3 contains 15 residues. CDR3 in amino acids: CASSRLDREKETQYF. In nucleotides, the CDR3 is TGCGCCAGCAGCCGACTGGACAGGGAAAAAGAGACCCAGTACTTC.

This clonotype has at least ten counts. V gene TRBV7-2 combines with J gene TRBJ2-2; D not resolved. Germline V gene data show CDR1 as SGHTA and CDR2 as FQGNSA. The CDR3 has 14 amino acids. Between the trimmed V and J ends, which lost 5 bases and 1 base, there was a span of 8 bases. The CDR3 DNA is TGTGCCAGCAGCCTAGTAGGGAACACCGGGGAGCTGTTTTTT. This translates into CASSLVGNTGELFF.

This clonotype came up a few times. The V gene is TRBV6-6, the J gene TRBJ2-7; D might be TRBD1 (5 bases). From germline, CDR1 is MNHNY and CDR2 SVGAGI (reference sequence). Trimming shortened V by 2 bases and J by 2 bases, and 16 bases separated the two germline ends. The CDR3 covers 16 residues. CDR3 bases: TGTGCCAGCAGTTACCTCGCCCTGGGGCGCGCCTACGAGCAGTACTTC. This encodes CASSYLALGRAYEQYF.

This clonotype was detected a few times. The chain couples TRBV6-5 to TRBJ1-2; 9 bases map to TRBD1. There are 15 residues in the CDR3. After removal of 4 bases from V and 5 bases from J, the junction contained 8 bases not matched to a gene. Germline V lookup: CDR1 MNHEY, CDR2 SVGAGI. In DNA form, the CDR3 reads TGTGCCAGCAGTTCGAACAGGGGGCGCAAGTATGGCTACACCTTC. It translates to CASSSNRGRKYGYTF.

This clonotype has a handful of counts. V gene TRBV12-3 or TRBV12-4 combines with J gene TRBJ1-5, with a tentative D call TRBD1 (6 bases). The CDR3 sequence is 15 residues long. V lost 4 bases, J lost 1 base, and 11 bases lay in between. Here the CDR3 reads CASSSQGISNQPQHF. The CDR3 DNA follows: TGTGCCAGCAGTTCGCAGGGGATAAGCAATCAGCCCCAGCATTTT.

This clonotype was seen only a few times. The J gene is TRBJ2-2, the V gene TRBV6-5; 7 bases are a match to TRBD1. Germline V gene sequence: CDR1 MNHEY, CDR2 SVGAGI. This CDR3 contains 14 residues. V dropped 6 bases and J dropped 3; count of bases not matched to a gene: 4. CDR3 nucleotide sequence: TGTGCCAGCAGACCGGGACAGTACACCGGGGAGCTGTTTTTT. Residues: CASRPGQYTGELFF.

The chain links TRBV2 to TRBJ1-1; maybe TRBD1 (5 bases). Germline CDR1 SNHLY, CDR2 FYNNEI. This CDR3 comprises 14 residues. Trimming pared 0 bases from V and 3 bases from J, leaving 8 bases between. The CDR3 region has the DNA TGTGCCAGCAGTGAAGCGGGGGGTGACACTGAAGCTTTCTTT. Its protein is CASSEAGGDTEAFF.

The chain combines TRBV6-6 with TRBJ2-1; TRBD2 agrees at 9 bases. This CDR3 contains 15 residues. The trim removed 2 bases at V and 5 bases at J, leaving 4 bases unmatched. Germline V gene sequence: CDR1 MNHNY, CDR2 SVGAGI (reference sequence). CDR3 coding DNA: TGTGCCAGCAGTTACGGGCTAGCGGGGAACAATGAGCAGTTCTTC. Amino acids: CASSYGLAGNNEQFF.

The rearrangement uses TRBV6-2 or TRBV6-3 and TRBJ2-5; no firm D call. V shed 9 bases and J shed 5 bases, with 19 bases lying between them. The length of the CDR3 is 14 residues. Germline values: CDR1 MNHEY, CDR2 SVGEGT. The CDR3 sequence is CARSPGPYEETQYF. The CDR3 nucleotides read TGTGCCAGAAGCCCTGGCCCATACGAGGAGACCCAGTACTTC.

There are a few counts of this clonotype. The chain recombines TRBV29-1 with TRBJ1-1; 11 bases agree with TRBD1. Germline V CDR1 and CDR2: SQVTM, ANQGSEA. V was clipped by 7 bases and J by 5 bases; unmatched bases: 3. The CDR3 has 12 residues. The CDR3 nucleotides read TGCAGCGCCGGACAGGGGGCTACTGAAGCTTTCTTT. Translating gives CSAGQGATEAFF.

Of note for this clonotype: Sequence at one end of the junction differs from germline and may be a read error. V usage is TRBV5-1 and J usage is TRBJ2-1, with 8 positions matching TRBD2. This CDR3 contains 13 residues. The germline gives CDR1 SGHRS, CDR2 YFSETQ. The CDR3 nucleotides read TGCGACAGCAGCTGGGGTCGGGAGGGTGAGCAGTTCTTC. It specifies CDSSWGREGEQFF.